Listed below are T cell receptor beta chains from one sample, sequenced in a study of T cell repertoires in cytomegalovirus infection. TCRdb re-called the reads through MiXCR, storing one row per CDR3 protein. The sample yields around 550,000 distinct CDR3 sequences, around a quarter seen once. The material sequenced was PBMCs. The receptor source for this set is a human donor in good health (CMV status not recorded). Some clones in this sample may be carry-over from other donors' samples. Each CDR3 is given with its conserved first and last residue. The D gene is left open where the match is weak. Expanded clones are given a class, and other clones once, few, many or no size at all.

>NA|TRBV6-5|few|TRBJ2-5
CASSYSRGGQETQYF
TGTGCCAGCAGTTACTCGAGAGGGGGTCAAGAGACCCAGTACTTC
>NA|TRBV11-3|NA|TRBJ2-5
CASSVGHQETQYF
TGTGCCAGCAGCGTCGGGCACCAAGAGACCCAGTACTTC
>NA|TRBV25-1|NA|TRBJ1-4
CASSEYGGQTEKLFF
TGTGCCAGCAGTGAATACGGGGGGCAAACTGAAAAACTGTTTTTT
>NA|TRBV12-3/TRBV12-4|few|TRBJ2-1
CASSWGDNEQFF
TGTGCCAGCAGTTGGGGGGACAATGAGCAGTTCTTC
>NA|TRBV27|NA|TRBJ1-1
CASSPPSGLGRNTEAFF
TGTGCCAGCAGTCCACCTTCCGGGTTGGGGAGGAACACTGAAGCTTTCTTT
>NA|TRBV10-3|NA|TRBJ1-1
CAIKREDTEAFF
TGTGCCATCAAGAGGGAGGACACTGAAGCTTTCTTT
>NA|TRBV7-4|few|TRBJ2-1
CASSPGERGSYNEQFF
TGTGCCAGCAGCCCGGGAGAACGTGGCTCCTACAATGAGCAGTTCTTC
>TRBD2|TRBV5-4|NA|TRBJ2-2
CASSLGGTSGSPGELFF
TGTGCCAGCAGCTTGGGAGGGACTAGCGGGAGCCCCGGGGAGCTGTTTTTT
>NA|TRBV4-1|NA|TRBJ2-7
CASSQEGLSYEQYF
TGCGCCAGCAGCCAAGAGGGCCTTTCCTACGAGCAGTACTTC
>TRBD1|TRBV27|NA|TRBJ1-1
CASSQTGPTEAFF
TGTGCCAGCAGCCAGACAGGGCCCACTGAAGCTTTCTTT
>TRBD2|TRBV7-3|NA|TRBJ2-3
CASSPIAGGPFADTQYF
TGTGCCAGCAGCCCGATAGCGGGAGGGCCTTTCGCAGATACGCAGTATTTT
>NA|TRBV19|NA|TRBJ2-7
CASSMGSGVLEQYF
TGTGCCAGTAGTATGGGTAGCGGCGTCTTGGAGCAGTACTTC
>TRBD2|TRBV4-3|NA|TRBJ2-1
CASSQDGTSRIYVSEQFF
TGCGCCAGCAGCCAAGACGGGACTAGCCGAATCTATGTGAGTGAGCAGTTCTTC
>TRBD2|TRBV24-1|NA|TRBJ2-1
CATSDFQRGYNEQFF
TGTGCCACCAGTGATTTCCAGCGGGGGTACAATGAGCAGTTCTTC
>NA|TRBV7-9|few|TRBJ2-6
CASSLQGFVAGSSGANVLTF
TGTGCCAGCAGCTTACAAGGGTTTGTAGCTGGAAGCTCTGGGGCCAACGTCCTGACTTTC
>TRBD2|TRBV12-3/TRBV12-4|NA|TRBJ2-1
CASSHGLAGGFTMGQFF
TGTGCCAGCAGCCATGGACTAGCGGGAGGATTTACAATGGGGCAGTTCTTC